The 17 T cell receptor beta chains presented below share a single source sample, sequenced in a study of blood T cell repertoires in COVID-19. This table comes from immunoSEQ multiplex PCR, and its TCRdb copy is limited to in-frame clones, with some not included. The top ten clones hold less than 2.5% of a sample with roughly 250,000 clones, around 85% of them seen once. Sequenced input: PBMCs or T cells enriched from blood (not recorded which). These receptors originate from a woman between 50 and 59 years old who had recovered from COVID-19.

The rearrangement uses TRBV2 and TRBJ1-5; TRBD1 matches 11 bases. Unmatched junction bases numbered 5, after V lost 6 bases and J lost 4 bases. The CDR3 length is 15 residues. Germline V CDR1 and CDR2: SNHLY, FYNNEI. CDR3 amino acids: CASSPGTGGNQPQHF. CDR3 in DNA: TGTGCCAGCAGCCCAGGGACAGGGGGGAATCAGCCCCAGCATTTT.

The rearrangement uses TRBV3-1 (or the pseudogene TRBV3-2) and TRBJ2-1; 12 nucleotides align to TRBD2. There are 17 residues in the CDR3. Germline-derived CDR1 and CDR2 are LGHDT and YNNKEL (reference sequence). V was clipped by 2 bases and J by 5 bases; unmatched bases: 7. The CDR3 DNA reads TGTGCCAGCAGCCAACCCCGACTAGCGGGAGTCAACAATGAGCAGTTCTTC. Residues: CASSQPRLAGVNNEQFF.

This chain joins TRBV5-5 and TRBJ1-5; D is undetermined. CDR1 SGHKS and CDR2 YYEKEE come from the germline V gene (reference sequence). The V gene lost 0 bases and the J gene lost 5 bases, with 9 bases spanning the gap. The length of the CDR3 is 14 residues. In DNA, the CDR3 is TGTGCCAGCAGCTTGGTAGGCGGGGATCAGCCCCAGCATTTT. Encoded protein: CASSLVGGDQPQHF.

In this sample, this clone turned up once. This chain connects TRBV28 to TRBJ2-1; no clear D gene. Germline lookup yields CDR1 MDHEN and CDR2 SYDVKM. The CDR3 covers 14 residues. The V gene lost 2 bases and the J gene lost 3 bases, with 8 bases spanning the gap. The CDR3 loop reads CASSLPMVYNEQFF. DNA for the CDR3: TGTGCCAGCAGTTTACCTATGGTCTACAATGAGCAGTTCTTC. The full variable domain, its missing parts supplied by reference TRBV28 and TRBJ2-1, is DVKVTQSSRYLVKRTGEKVFLECVQDMDHENMFWYRQDPGLGLRLIYFSYDVKMKEKGDIPEGYSVSREKKERFSLILESASTNQTSMYLCASSLPMVYNEQFFGPGTRLTVL.

This rearrangement joins TRBV7-9 to TRBJ2-7; D may be TRBD2 (6 bases). Germline V gene data show CDR1 as SEHNR and CDR2 as FQNEAQ (reference sequence). V was shortened by 5 bases and J by 0 bases, with 17 bases between the two germline ends. This CDR3 has 16 amino acids. CDR3 sequence reads: CASSPSRDLSSYEQYF. In DNA, the CDR3 is TGTGCCAGCAGCCCTAGCCGGGACTTGAGCTCCTACGAGCAGTACTTC.

V and J are TRBV5-1 and TRBJ1-3; the D is unclear. V gave up 0 bases and J gave up 0 bases, with 10 bases separating them. The CDR3 runs 16 residues. CDR1 and CDR2 (germline): SGHRS, YFSETQ. In nucleotides, the CDR3 is TGCGCCAGCAGCTTGGATGTGCAGGCCTCTGGAAACACCATATATTTT. Translating it yields CASSLDVQASGNTIYF.

The V gene is TRBV19, the J gene TRBJ2-7; the match to TRBD2 covers 11 bases. The CDR3 contains 16 residues. The V segment lost 5 bases and the J segment 0 bases; nucleotides outside the gene matches: 6. The germline V gene has CDR1 LNHDA and CDR2 SQIVND (reference sequence). The CDR3 DNA follows: TGTGCCAGTAGTTCAAAGACTAGCGGGATCTCCTACGAGCAGTACTTC. This sequence encodes CASSSKTSGISYEQYF.

The chain recombines TRBV28 with TRBJ2-1, with 8 bases matching TRBD2. Germline CDR1 and CDR2: MDHEN and SYDVKM. This CDR3 has 13 amino acids. V shed 5 bases, J shed 15 bases, and the junction held 12 bases outside the gene matches. CDR3 bases: TGTGCCAGCAGTCCCGGAGCGGGAGTCATGCGGTTCTTC. The encoded protein is CASSPGAGVMRFF.

The genes are TRBV6-1 and TRBJ2-1, with D maybe TRBD2 (6 bases). CDR1 is MNHNS, CDR2 SASEGT, per germline. Trimming stripped 4 bases from V and 8 bases from J, with 21 bases between. CDR3 length: 16 amino acids. The CDR3 reads CASSVLLARERDEQFF. As DNA, the CDR3 is TGTGCCAGCAGTGTCCTCCTAGCTCGGGAGAGGGATGAGCAGTTCTTC.

The chain combines TRBV10-3 with TRBJ1-2; tentatively, D is TRBD1 (5 bases). Germline loops: CDR1 ENHRY, CDR2 SYGVKD. The CDR3 spans 17 residues. V was pared by 3 bases and J by 1 base, with 18 bases between. CDR3 nucleotides: TGTGCCATCAGTGATGGAGGGGCGGAGGCCCTTAACTATGGCTACACCTTC. This codes for CAISDGGAEALNYGYTF.

CDR3: CASSIQGANSPLHF. The CDR3 nucleotides read TGTGCCAGTAGTATCCAGGGGGCGAATTCACCCCTCCACTTT. This chain links TRBV19 with TRBJ1-6, with 8 bases that match TRBD1. V lost 3 bases to trimming and J lost 7 bases; unmatched junction nucleotides: 2. Per germline, CDR1 LNHDA and CDR2 SQIVND (reference sequence). The CDR3 loop spans 14 amino acids.

J is TRBJ2-7 and V is TRBV4-1; 11 positions match TRBD2. Germline V gene sequence: CDR1 MGHRA, CDR2 YSYEKL. V was clipped by 6 bases and J by 6 bases; unmatched bases: 4. The length of the CDR3 is 13 residues. The CDR3 DNA reads TGCGCCAGCAGTTATCTAGCGGGAGGCGAGCAGTACTTC. Protein sequence: CASSYLAGGEQYF.

The CDR3 nucleotides are TGTGCCAGCGGGGAGTACGAGCAGTACTTC. Protein: CASGEYEQYF. The chain employs TRBV11-2 and TRBJ2-7; the D gene is possibly TRBD2 (5 bases). Germline-derived CDR1 and CDR2 are SGHAT and FQNNGV. This CDR3 is built from 10 residues. V lost 8 bases and J lost 4, with 6 bases in between. The whole variable domain, remainder taken from reference TRBV11-2 and TRBJ2-7, is EAGVAQSPRYKIIEKRQSVAFWCNPISGHATLYWYQQILGQGPKLLIQFQNNGVVDDSQLPKDRFSAERLKGVDSTLKIQPAKLEDSAVYLCASGEYEQYFGPGTRLTVT.

Concerning this clone: In the same sample, other DNA sequences code for this CDR3. This sequence joins TRBV3-1 (or the pseudogene TRBV3-2) and TRBJ2-7; D gene ambiguous. The germline CDR1 and CDR2 sequences are LGHDT and YNNKEL (reference sequence). The CDR3 runs 13 residues. V lost 1 base and J lost 4, with 8 bases in between. CDR3 DNA: TGTGCCAGCAGCCAAGTGCCCGGTTACGAGCAGTACTTC. It is translated as CASSQVPGYEQYF.

The chain employs TRBV19 and TRBJ1-3; D remains unclear. The V gene's germline CDR1 is LNHDA and CDR2 SQIVND (reference sequence). V lost 5 bases and J 4 bases, leaving 12 bases between the germline ends. The CDR3 runs to 14 residues. In nucleotides, the CDR3 is TGTGCCAGTAGTCCGGGGAGGAGCGGAAACACCATATATTTT. Translation gives CASSPGRSGNTIYF.

This chain connects TRBV5-4 to TRBJ2-7, with TRBD1 matching over 7 bases. CDR1 is SGHNT, CDR2 YYREEE, per germline (reference sequence). The ends lost 4 bases at V and 0 bases at J; junction bases unmatched: 4. This CDR3 is 14 amino acids long. The CDR3 here is CASSLTGVSYEQYF. CDR3 sequence (DNA): TGTGCCAGCAGCCTTACAGGGGTCTCCTACGAGCAGTACTTC.

This chain joins TRBV5-6 and TRBJ2-7; D is uncertain. The CDR3 contains 12 residues. V lost 2 bases to trimming and J lost 6 bases, with 9 bases between them. Looked up from germline, CDR1 is SGHDT and CDR2 is YYEEEE. The CDR3 nucleotides are TGTGCCAGCAGCTTAATGCGAGGCGAGCAGTACTTC. Translation gives CASSLMRGEQYF.